Listed below are T cell receptor beta chains from one sample, sequenced in a study of human T cells and chemical hapten exposure. TCRdb redid the calling of the RACE reads with MiXCR, one entry per CDR3 protein. The sample lists over 65,000 distinct CDR3 sequences, around 10% occurring once. The sequencing here drew on whole blood, taken in connection with sensitization to the hapten diphenylcyclopropenone (DPC). Receptors originate from a man younger than 35 with alopecia areata. Some clones in this sample may be carry-over from other donors' samples. CDR3s include the opening cysteine and the closing phenylalanine or tryptophan. D genes are given only for firm matches. The size field is filled for only some rows; it gives once, few, many or a size class.

J,D,V,size,length,CDR3,DNA
TRBJ2-2,TRBD1,TRBV5-5,-,15,CASSLGDSNTGELFF,TGTGCCAGCAGCCTAGGGGACAGTAACACCGGGGAGCTGTTTTTT
TRBJ2-1,TRBD2,TRBV12-3/TRBV12-4,many,14,CASSLGGGAKEQFF,TGTGCCAGCAGTTTAGGCGGGGGGGCCAAAGAGCAGTTCTTC
TRBJ1-1,-,TRBV10-1,few,12,CASSESMSRAFF,TGCGCCAGCAGTGAGTCTATGAGTAGGGCTTTCTTT
TRBJ2-5,-,TRBV7-8,few,14,CASRRQGAGETQYF,TGTGCCAGCAGACGGCAGGGAGCGGGAGAGACCCAGTACTTC
TRBJ1-1,-,TRBV29-1,many,13,CSVGRASTTEAFF,TGCAGCGTTGGAAGGGCTTCGACCACTGAAGCTTTCTTT
TRBJ1-2,-,TRBV29-1,-,11,CSGTDIYGYTF,TGCAGCGGGACCGACATCTATGGCTACACCTTC
TRBJ1-5,-,TRBV2,-,15,CASGRGTQSNQPQHF,TGTGCCAGCGGACGGGGGACGCAAAGCAATCAGCCCCAGCATTTT
TRBJ2-3,TRBD1,TRBV9,-,15,CASRQGQGGPDTQYF,TGTGCCAGCAGACAAGGACAGGGGGGTCCAGATACGCAGTATTTT
TRBJ2-3,-,TRBV29-1,many,15,CSVRTGTLTTDTQYF,TGCAGCGTCCGGACCGGGACGCTCACCACAGATACGCAGTATTTT
TRBJ2-5,-,TRBV6-2/TRBV6-3,few,14,CASSYFDDGETQYF,TGTGCCAGCAGTTACTTTGACGACGGGGAGACCCAGTACTTC
TRBJ2-2,-,TRBV27,many,14,CASPQGGNTGELFF,TGTGCCAGCCCTCAAGGCGGAAACACCGGGGAGCTGTTTTTT
TRBJ1-5,-,TRBV4-1,many,15,CASSQREATKQPQHF,TGCGCCAGCAGCCAACGGGAAGCCACAAAACAGCCCCAGCATTTT
TRBJ2-3,TRBD2,TRBV7-2,-,16,CASSTRLAGAGDTQYF,TGTGCCAGCAGCACGAGACTAGCGGGGGCTGGGGATACGCAGTATTTT
TRBJ2-5,TRBD2,TRBV4-3,few,13,CASSLEGGETQYF,TGCGCCAGCAGCCTAGAGGGAGGGGAGACCCAGTACTTC
TRBJ1-4,-,TRBV7-6,few,14,CASQPSPGNEKLFF,TGTGCCAGCCAGCCCTCCCCAGGGAATGAAAAACTGTTTTTT
TRBJ2-2,-,TRBV24-1,few,15,CATSDFAGSTGELFF,TGTGCCACCAGTGATTTCGCAGGGTCCACCGGGGAGCTGTTTTTT
TRBJ1-1,-,TRBV6-1,many,13,CASMEQQNTEAFF,TGTGCCAGCATGGAACAGCAGAACACTGAAGCTTTCTTT
TRBJ2-5,TRBD1,TRBV27,many,15,CASRPVDRGLETQYF,TGTGCCAGCAGGCCGGTCGACAGGGGGCTAGAGACCCAGTACTTC
TRBJ2-7,-,TRBV4-3,many,15,CASSPTGTTAYEQYF,TGCGCCAGCAGCCCCACCGGGACGACAGCATACGAGCAGTACTTC
TRBJ2-3,-,TRBV5-1,many,14,CASSLGGGPDTQYF,TGCGCCAGCAGCTTGGGTGGGGGCCCAGATACGCAGTATTTT
TRBJ1-5,-,TRBV20-1,-,13,CSLTEGGRQPQHF,TGCAGTCTTACAGAGGGGGGCAGACAGCCCCAGCATTTT
TRBJ1-5,TRBD1,TRBV7-3,many,13,CASSLTGDQPQHF,TGTGCCAGCAGCCTGACAGGGGATCAGCCCCAGCATTTT
TRBJ2-1,-,TRBV7-2,many,13,CASSFAMGNEQFF,TGTGCCAGCAGCTTTGCCATGGGCAATGAGCAGTTCTTC
TRBJ1-2,TRBD1,TRBV7-8,many,13,CASSSLTGGGYTF,TGTGCCAGCAGCTCCCTGACAGGGGGAGGCTACACCTTC
TRBJ1-1,TRBD1,TRBV9,once,15,CASSHQGQGEGEAFF,TGTGCCAGCAGCCACCAAGGTCAGGGGGAAGGTGAAGCTTTCTTT